The T cell receptor (beta chain) under discussion was sequenced for a study of early T cells in non-severe SARS-CoV-2 infection. The wider study: With bulk RNA from unsorted whole blood as input, sequencing yielded unpaired chains.

Study-wide findings and caveats: Anti-spike CD8 responses were favored by VDJdb matching, which missed private and CD4 specificities.

The TCR library protocol was used to attach unique molecular identifiers. These identifiers were attached to individual cDNA molecules. TCRdb reprocessed the 5' RACE reads with MiXCR, giving one entry per CDR3 protein. The table includes about 30,000 distinct CDR3 sequences, around 6% detected once. This clonotype was observed a few times. What it recognizes is unknown. This CDR3 has 14 amino acids. The V segment lost 6 bases and the J segment 6 bases; nucleotides outside the gene matches: 8. Germline CDR1 reads DFQATT; CDR2 reads SNEGSKA (reference sequence). The sequence was collected from an adult who was a healthcare worker with PCR-confirmed SARS-CoV-2 infection or an uninfected control (not recorded which). The chain links TRBV20-1 to TRBJ2-3; 11 bases line up with TRBD2. Material for sequencing was whole blood. CDR3 region: CSAPLAGGADTQYF. The DNA of the CDR3 is TGCAGTGCCCCCCTAGCGGGAGGAGCGGATACGCAGTATTTT.